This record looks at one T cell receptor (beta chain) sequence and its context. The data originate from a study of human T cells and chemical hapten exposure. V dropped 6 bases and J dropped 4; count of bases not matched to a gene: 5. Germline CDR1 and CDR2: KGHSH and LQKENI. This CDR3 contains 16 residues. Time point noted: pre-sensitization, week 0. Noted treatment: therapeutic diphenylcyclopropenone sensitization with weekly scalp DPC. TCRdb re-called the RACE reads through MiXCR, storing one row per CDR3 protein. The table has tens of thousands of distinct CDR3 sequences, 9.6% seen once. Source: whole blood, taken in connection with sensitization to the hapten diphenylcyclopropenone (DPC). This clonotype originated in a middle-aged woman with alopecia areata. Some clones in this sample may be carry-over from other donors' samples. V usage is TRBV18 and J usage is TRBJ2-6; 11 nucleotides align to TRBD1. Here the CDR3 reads CASSGQGARGANVLTF. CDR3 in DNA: TGTGCCAGCTCTGGACAGGGGGCGCGCGGGGCCAACGTCCTGACTTTC.